This T cell receptor (beta chain) was identified in a study of T cell responses to AZD1222 COVID-19 vaccine. This clone was counted once. Some clones are missing from TCRdb's copy, which holds only in-frame ones; the method was immunoSEQ multiplex PCR. The table shows about 99,000 clones, with roughly 93% occurring only once. V lost 8 bases to trimming and J lost 6 bases, with 14 bases between them. CDR1 and CDR2 from the germline V gene are MNHEY and SVGAGI. The CDR3 loop spans 13 amino acids. The sample in question was peripheral blood, obtained on day 0 of AZD1222 vaccination. The TCR comes from an adult in good health. The chain joins TRBV6-5 to TRBJ1-5; possible D gene TRBD1, 6 bases. Here the CDR3 DNA reads TGTGCCAGCGCCAGGGGTCGGGCTCAGCCCCAGCATTTT. Amino acids: CASARGRAQPQHF.